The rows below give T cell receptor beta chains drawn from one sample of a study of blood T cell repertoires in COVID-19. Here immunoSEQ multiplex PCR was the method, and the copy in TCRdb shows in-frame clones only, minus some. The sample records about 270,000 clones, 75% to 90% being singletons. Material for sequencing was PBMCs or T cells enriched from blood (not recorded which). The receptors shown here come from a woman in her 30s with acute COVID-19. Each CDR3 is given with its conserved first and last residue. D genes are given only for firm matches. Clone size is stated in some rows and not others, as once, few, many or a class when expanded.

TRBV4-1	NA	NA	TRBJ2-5	CASSPRQLGGQETQYF	TGCGCCAGCAGCCCAAGACAGTTAGGGGGCCAAGAGACCCAGTACTTC
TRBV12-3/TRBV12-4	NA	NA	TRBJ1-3	CASVPSSGNTIYF	TGTGCCAGCGTCCCCAGCTCTGGAAACACCATATATTTT
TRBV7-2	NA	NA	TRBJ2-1	CASSLVSGAVNEQFF	TGTGCCAGCAGCTTAGTCAGTGGGGCGGTGAATGAGCAGTTCTTC
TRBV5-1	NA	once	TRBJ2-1	CASSPLGGTDYNEQFF	TGCGCCAGCAGCCCGCTGGGCGGGACAGACTACAATGAGCAGTTCTTC
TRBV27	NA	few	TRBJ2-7	CASSLSTGVSPKHYEQYF	TGTGCCAGCAGTTTATCGACGGGTGTAAGTCCTAAACACTACGAGCAGTACTTC
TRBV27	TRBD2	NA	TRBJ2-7	CASSLGGGYEQYF	TGTGCCAGCAGTTTAGGGGGGGGCTACGAGCAGTACTTC
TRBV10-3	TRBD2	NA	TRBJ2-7	CAISEEASGASSGEQYF	TGTGCCATCAGTGAAGAGGCTAGCGGGGCATCCTCGGGCGAGCAGTACTTC
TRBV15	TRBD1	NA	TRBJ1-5	CATTYDRGRPQHF	TGTGCCACTACATATGACAGGGGAAGGCCCCAGCATTTT
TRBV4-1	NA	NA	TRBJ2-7	CASSQVRGTHYEQYF	TGCGCCAGCAGCCAAGTTCGGGGGACCCACTACGAGCAGTACTTC
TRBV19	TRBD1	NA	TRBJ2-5	CASSTLQGAETQYF	TGTGCCAGTAGTACGCTACAGGGGGCGGAGACCCAGTACTTC
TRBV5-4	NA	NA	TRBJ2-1	CASSPTYNEQFF	TGTGCCAGCAGTCCTACTTACAATGAGCAGTTCTTC
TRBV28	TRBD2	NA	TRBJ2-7	CASSLLAGAAYEQYF	TGTGCCAGCAGTCTACTAGCGGGAGCAGCATACGAGCAGTACTTC
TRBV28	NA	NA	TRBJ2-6	CASSTRRGLGANVLTF	TGTGCCAGCAGCACTCGGAGGGGGCTTGGGGCCAACGTCCTGACTTTC
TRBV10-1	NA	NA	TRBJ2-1	CASSHNFEDEQFF	TGCGCCAGCAGCCACAACTTTGAGGATGAGCAGTTCTTC
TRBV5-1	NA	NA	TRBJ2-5	CASSLGDGRGKETQYF	TGCGCCAGCAGCTTGGGGGATGGGCGGGGCAAAGAGACCCAGTACTTC
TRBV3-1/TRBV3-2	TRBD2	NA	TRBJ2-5	CASSPGGETQYF	TGTGCCAGCAGCCCGGGAGGGGAGACCCAGTACTTC
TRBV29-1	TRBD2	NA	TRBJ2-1	CSVTSGSLNEQFF	TGCAGCGTGACTAGCGGGAGTTTAAATGAGCAGTTCTTC